Following are 24 T cell receptor beta chains from one sample sequenced in a study of blood T cell repertoires in COVID-19. Generated by immunoSEQ multiplex PCR, the TCRdb table keeps only in-frame clones and is missing some. The repertoire holds about 97,000 clones, with over 85% as singletons. Material: peripheral blood. The receptor set was obtained from a woman aged 50 to 60 with COVID-19, enrolled during active disease.

J is TRBJ1-2 and V is TRBV7-8; TRBD1 aligns across 8 bases. V shed 0 bases, J shed 7 bases, and the junction held 10 bases outside the gene matches. There are 16 residues in the CDR3. Germline CDR1 is SGHVS and CDR2 is FQNEAQ. CDR3 in DNA: TGTGCCAGCAGCTTAGCAGCGACAGGGGAGGTCTCTGGCTACACCTTC. It translates to CASSLAATGEVSGYTF.

The chain joins TRBV19 to TRBJ2-3; the match to TRBD1 covers 10 bases. Trimming at V came to 5 bases and at J to 6 bases, leaving 8 bases not matched to a gene. From germline, CDR1 is LNHDA and CDR2 SQIVND (reference sequence). The length of the CDR3 is 15 residues. The CDR3 here is CASSLRQGARDTQYF. Written as DNA, the CDR3 is TGTGCCAGTAGTCTCAGACAGGGGGCTAGGGATACGCAGTATTTT. The full variable domain, its missing parts supplied by reference TRBV19 and TRBJ2-3, is DGGITQSPKYLFRKEGQNVTLSCEQNLNHDAMYWYRQDPGQGLRLIYYSQIVNDFQKGDIAEGYSVSREKKESFPLTVTSAQKNPTAFYLCASSLRQGARDTQYFGPGTRLTVL.

The chain employs TRBV6-5 and TRBJ2-5, with D unresolved. Germline loops: CDR1 MNHEY, CDR2 SVGAGI. CDR3 length: 11 residues. Trimming left V 5 bases short and J 5 bases short, with 6 bases between. CDR3 protein: CASSIVETQYF. In DNA, the CDR3 is TGTGCCAGCAGTATCGTGGAGACCCAGTACTTC.

J is TRBJ1-5 and V is TRBV7-8; 7 bases are shared with TRBD1. Germline CDR1 and CDR2: SGHVS and FQNEAQ. V lost 5 bases and J lost 2; bases outside the gene matches: 15. The CDR3 loop spans 18 amino acids. CDR3 DNA: TGTGCCAGCAGCCCCGACAGGGCCCCTTCGGCGGGCAATCAGCCCCAGCATTTT. Protein sequence: CASSPDRAPSAGNQPQHF.

The rearrangement joins TRBV24-1 to TRBJ1-2; D may be TRBD1 (6 bases). V was clipped by 5 bases and J by 8 bases, with 20 bases between them. The CDR3 is made up of 15 amino acids. Germline CDR1 reads KGHDR; CDR2 reads SFDVKD. In DNA form, the CDR3 reads TGTGCCACCAGTGGCCGGCGACAGGCGCCAGGAGGCTACACCTTC. It is translated as CATSGRRQAPGGYTF.

V and J are TRBV27 and TRBJ2-7, with D possibly TRBD1 on 5 matching bases. The CDR3 totals 16 residues. The germline gives CDR1 MNHEY, CDR2 SMNVEV (reference sequence). V was clipped by 2 bases and J by 2 bases, with 16 bases between them. CDR3 in amino acids: CASSLQAGYVAYEQYF. The CDR3 coding sequence is TGTGCCAGCAGTTTACAAGCAGGGTATGTTGCCTACGAGCAGTACTTC.

This chain's CDR3 is CASSVRPAGASNTGELFF. The CDR3 DNA is TGTGCCAGCAGCGTCCGTCCAGCGGGGGCCTCAAACACCGGGGAGCTGTTTTTT. This rearrangement joins TRBV9 to TRBJ2-2, with TRBD2 matching over 8 bases. In germline, CDR1 is SGDLS, CDR2 YYNGEE. This CDR3 has 18 residues. V lost 2 bases and J lost 2; bases outside the gene matches: 11.

The chain joins TRBV6-5 to TRBJ1-2; possible D gene TRBD1, 5 bases. V was clipped by 0 bases and J by 6 bases, with 11 bases between them. The CDR3 spans 14 residues. The V gene's germline CDR1 is MNHEY and CDR2 SVGAGI. CDR3 amino acids: CASSYSGPGNGYTF. The DNA for the CDR3 is TGTGCCAGCAGTTACTCTGGTCCAGGGAATGGCTACACCTTC.

This sequence joins TRBV12-5 and TRBJ2-7; 7 bases are shared with TRBD1. This CDR3 is 15 amino acids long. V lost 4 bases to trimming and J lost 2 bases; unmatched junction nucleotides: 8. Germline V CDR1 and CDR2: LGHNT, FRNRAP. The CDR3 DNA reads as TGTGCTAGTGGTTCTACCGGGACAGCCACCTACGAGCAGTACTTC. It codes for CASGSTGTATYEQYF.

The CDR3 bases are TGCGCCAGCAGTGAGAGCGGAAACACTGAAGCTTTCTTT. Translation: CASSESGNTEAFF. V is TRBV10-1 and J is TRBJ1-1; no clear D. Trimming left V 2 bases short and J 2 bases short, with 6 bases between. Per the germline V gene, CDR1 is WNHNN and CDR2 is SYGVQD (reference sequence). This CDR3 comprises 13 residues.

CDR3 in amino acids: CASSVEGVSNSPLHF. The CDR3 nucleotides are TGTGCCAGCAGCGTAGAGGGAGTTTCCAATTCACCCCTCCACTTT. The gene calls are TRBV9 and TRBJ1-6; D gene unclear. V lost 0 bases and J lost 7, with 11 bases in between. The CDR3 extends over 15 amino acids. Germline V gives CDR1 SGDLS, CDR2 YYNGEE.

The chain recombines TRBV5-6 with TRBJ1-5, with D possibly being TRBD1 (6 bases). V was shortened by 0 bases and J by 4 bases, with 11 bases between the two germline ends. There are 15 residues in the CDR3. From germline, CDR1 is SGHDT and CDR2 YYEEEE. The CDR3 reads CASSLGTEFNQPQHF. CDR3 sequence (DNA): TGTGCCAGCAGCTTGGGGACAGAATTTAATCAGCCCCAGCATTTT.

CDR3 sequence reads: CASIRQGGTEAFF. The CDR3 nucleotides read TGTGCCAGCATCCGACAGGGCGGCACTGAAGCTTTCTTT. This sequence joins TRBV11-2 and TRBJ1-1, with 7 bases that match TRBD1. Germline assignment: CDR1 SGHAT and CDR2 FQNNGV. Losses at the gene ends were 7 bases for V and 4 bases for J; bases not matched to a gene: 6. The CDR3 has 13 amino acids.

The V gene is TRBV10-3, the J gene TRBJ1-1; 7 nucleotides align to TRBD1. Germline V gives CDR1 ENHRY, CDR2 SYGVKD. This CDR3 spans 15 amino acids. V shed 6 bases and J 6 bases; nucleotides not matched to a gene: 13. The CDR3 spells CAIRIQQGRKAEAFF. CDR3 DNA: TGTGCCATCAGAATTCAACAGGGGAGGAAGGCTGAAGCTTTCTTT.

The chain uses TRBV6-2 or TRBV6-3 and TRBJ2-1, with D maybe TRBD2 (6 bases). Germline CDR1 reads MNHEY; CDR2 reads SVGEGT. V lost 5 bases and J 8 bases, leaving 13 bases between the germline ends. This CDR3 is built from 13 residues. The CDR3 loop is CASSLGLTDEQFF. The CDR3 nucleotides read TGTGCCAGCAGTCTGGGACTCACCGATGAGCAGTTCTTC.

As regards this clone: The sample has other DNA sequences that encode this CDR3 too. This chain's CDR3 is CASSVGGTEAFF. The DNA of the CDR3 is TGTGCCAGCAGCGTCGGCGGCACTGAAGCTTTCTTT. The J gene is TRBJ1-1, the V gene TRBV9; D gene ambiguous. The CDR3 consists of 12 residues. The V gene's germline CDR1 is SGDLS and CDR2 YYNGEE. V lost 2 bases and J lost 4, with 6 bases in between.

The chain joins TRBV5-6 to TRBJ1-5; D not certain. The germline V gene encodes CDR1 SGHDT and CDR2 YYEEEE. V lost 0 bases to trimming and J lost 7 bases, with 8 bases between them. The CDR3 consists of 13 residues. The CDR3 coding sequence is TGTGCCAGCAGCTTGGGGAGAGGGCAGCCCCAGCATTTT. The encoded protein is CASSLGRGQPQHF. The complete variable domain, with remaining parts taken from reference TRBV5-6 and TRBJ1-5, reads DAGVTQSPTHLIKTRGQQVTLRCSPKSGHDTVSWYQQALGQGPQFIFQYYEEEERQRGNFPDRFSGHQFPNYSSELNVNALLLGDSALYLCASSLGRGQPQHFGDGTRLSIL.

This clone was picked up one time. This chain uses TRBV7-8 with TRBJ1-5; TRBD1 matches at 7 bases. CDR3 length equals 16 residues. V lost 5 bases and J lost 7; bases outside the gene matches: 14. Germline values: CDR1 SGHVS, CDR2 FQNEAQ. The CDR3 loop reads CASSNPNPGGWQPQHF. CDR3 nucleotide sequence: TGTGCCAGCAGCAACCCTAACCCAGGGGGATGGCAGCCCCAGCATTTT.

This clone was recorded only once. The J gene is TRBJ2-3, the V gene TRBV7-3; no definite D call. CDR1 SGHTA and CDR2 FQGTGA come from the germline V gene. V was shortened by 4 bases and J by 3 bases, with 17 bases between the two germline ends. There are 16 residues in the CDR3. CDR3 amino acids: CASSSRSSLGTDTQYF. The CDR3 DNA reads as TGTGCCAGCAGCTCCCGGTCCTCACTCGGGACAGATACGCAGTATTTT.

The chain uses TRBV13 and TRBJ2-1; 8 nucleotides align to TRBD2. The CDR3 is made up of 14 amino acids. In germline, CDR1 is PRHDT, CDR2 FYEKMQ (reference sequence). The V gene end was trimmed by 7 bases and the J gene end by 6 bases; junction bases not matched to a gene: 8. The CDR3 here is CASTQRGPFNEQFF. CDR3 sequence (DNA): TGTGCCAGCACCCAGCGGGGGCCCTTCAATGAGCAGTTCTTC.

The rearrangement links TRBV9 to TRBJ2-7, with TRBD1 matching over 10 bases. The CDR3 extends over 15 amino acids. From germline, CDR1 is SGDLS and CDR2 YYNGEE. V dropped 4 bases and J dropped 3; count of bases not matched to a gene: 7. In nucleotides, the CDR3 is TGTGCCAGCAGCCCCCGGACAGGGGGTTTCTACGAGCAGTACTTC. Protein: CASSPRTGGFYEQYF.

The genes are TRBV28 and TRBJ2-3; TRBD2 matches at 7 bases. The CDR3 runs to 17 residues. Per germline, CDR1 MDHEN and CDR2 SYDVKM. J gave up 3 bases and V 2 bases, and 11 bases lay outside the gene matches. CDR3 region: CASSLEVGGEGTDTQYF. CDR3 DNA sequence: TGTGCCAGCAGTTTAGAGGTTGGGGGGGAGGGGACAGATACGCAGTATTTT.

V is TRBV5-5 and J is TRBJ1-1; possible D gene TRBD1, 6 bases. Trimming took 2 bases from V and 2 from J, leaving 25 bases between them. This CDR3 comprises 19 residues. The germline V gene encodes CDR1 SGHKS and CDR2 YYEKEE (reference sequence). CDR3 loop: CASSLGEQPPTGVNTEAFF. The CDR3 region has the DNA TGTGCCAGCAGCTTAGGGGAACAACCTCCGACAGGCGTTAACACTGAAGCTTTCTTT.

The rearrangement uses TRBV16 and TRBJ1-1; 10 bases map to TRBD1. In germline, CDR1 is KGHSY, CDR2 FQNENV. This CDR3 spans 18 amino acids. V trimming: 3 bases; J trimming: 8 bases; junction bases outside the gene matches: 18. As DNA, the CDR3 is TGTGCCAGCAGCCAGGTACTAGACAGGGGGCGAAAAGGGCCCGAAGCTTTCTTT. Protein: CASSQVLDRGRKGPEAFF.